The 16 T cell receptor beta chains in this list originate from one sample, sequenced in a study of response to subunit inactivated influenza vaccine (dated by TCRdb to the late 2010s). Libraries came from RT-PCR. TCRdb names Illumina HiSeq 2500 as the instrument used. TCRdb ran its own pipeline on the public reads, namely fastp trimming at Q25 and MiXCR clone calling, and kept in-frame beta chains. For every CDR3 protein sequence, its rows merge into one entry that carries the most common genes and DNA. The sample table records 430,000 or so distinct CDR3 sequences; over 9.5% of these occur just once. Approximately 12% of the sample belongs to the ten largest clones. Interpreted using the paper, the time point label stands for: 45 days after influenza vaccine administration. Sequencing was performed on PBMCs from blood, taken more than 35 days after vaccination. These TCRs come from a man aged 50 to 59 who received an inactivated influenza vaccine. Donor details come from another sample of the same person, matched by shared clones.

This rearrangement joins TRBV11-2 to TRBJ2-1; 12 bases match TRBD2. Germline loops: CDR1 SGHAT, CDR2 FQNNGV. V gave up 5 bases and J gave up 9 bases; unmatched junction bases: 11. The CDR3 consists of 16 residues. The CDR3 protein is CASSPQIGTSGSEQFF. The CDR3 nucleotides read TGTGCCAGCAGCCCACAAATCGGGACTAGCGGGTCTGAGCAGTTCTTC.

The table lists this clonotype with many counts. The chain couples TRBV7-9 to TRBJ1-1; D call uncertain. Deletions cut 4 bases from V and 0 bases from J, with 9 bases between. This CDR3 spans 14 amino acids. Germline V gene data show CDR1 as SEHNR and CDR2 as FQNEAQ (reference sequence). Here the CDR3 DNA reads TGTGCCAGCAGCTATTCTGGAATGAACACTGAAGCTTTCTTT. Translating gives CASSYSGMNTEAFF. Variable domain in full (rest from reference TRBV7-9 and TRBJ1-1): DTGVSQNPRHKITKRGQNVTFRCDPISEHNRLYWYRQTLGQGPEFLTYFQNEAQLEKSRLLSDRFSAERPKGSFSTLEIQRTEQGDSAMYLCASSYSGMNTEAFFGQGTRLTVV.

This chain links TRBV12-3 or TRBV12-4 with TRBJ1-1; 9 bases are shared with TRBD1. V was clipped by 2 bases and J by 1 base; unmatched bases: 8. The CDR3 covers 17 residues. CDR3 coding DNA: TGTGCCAGCAGTTTAATTCTAACAGGGGGCGCGAACACTGAAGCTTTCTTT. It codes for CASSLILTGGANTEAFF.

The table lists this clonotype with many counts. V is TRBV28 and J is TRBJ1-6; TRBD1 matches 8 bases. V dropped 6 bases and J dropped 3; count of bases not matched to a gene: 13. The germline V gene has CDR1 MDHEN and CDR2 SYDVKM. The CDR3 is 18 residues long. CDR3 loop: CASRPITGGLGYNSPLHF. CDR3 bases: TGTGCCAGCAGACCTATAACAGGGGGTCTAGGCTATAATTCACCCCTCCACTTT.

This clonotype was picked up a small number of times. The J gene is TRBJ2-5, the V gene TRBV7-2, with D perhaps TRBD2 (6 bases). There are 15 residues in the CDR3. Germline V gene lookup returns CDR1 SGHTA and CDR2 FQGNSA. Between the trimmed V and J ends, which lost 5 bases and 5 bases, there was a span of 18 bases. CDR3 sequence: CASSARASVVETQYF. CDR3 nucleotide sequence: TGTGCCAGCAGCGCCAGGGCTAGCGTTGTGGAGACCCAGTACTTC.

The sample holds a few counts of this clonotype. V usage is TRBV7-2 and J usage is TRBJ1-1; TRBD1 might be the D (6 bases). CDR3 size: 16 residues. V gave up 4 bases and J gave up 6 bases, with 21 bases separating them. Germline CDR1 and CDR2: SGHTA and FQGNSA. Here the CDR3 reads CASSSGPRGTSPEAFF. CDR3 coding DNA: TGTGCCAGCAGCTCTGGCCCCCGCGGGACAAGCCCTGAAGCTTTCTTT.

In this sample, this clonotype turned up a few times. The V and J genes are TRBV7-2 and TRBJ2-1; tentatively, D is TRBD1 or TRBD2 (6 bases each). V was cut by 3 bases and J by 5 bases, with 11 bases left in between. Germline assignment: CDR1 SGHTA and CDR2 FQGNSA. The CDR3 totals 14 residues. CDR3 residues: CASSLTRGDNEQFF. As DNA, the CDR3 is TGTGCCAGCAGCTTGACTAGGGGGGACAATGAGCAGTTCTTC. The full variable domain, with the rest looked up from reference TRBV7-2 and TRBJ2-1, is GAGVSQSPSNKVTEKGKDVELRCDPISGHTALYWYRQSLGQGLEFLIYFQGNSAPDKSGLPSDRFSAERTGGSVSTLTIQRTQQEDSAVYLCASSLTRGDNEQFFGPGTRLTVL.

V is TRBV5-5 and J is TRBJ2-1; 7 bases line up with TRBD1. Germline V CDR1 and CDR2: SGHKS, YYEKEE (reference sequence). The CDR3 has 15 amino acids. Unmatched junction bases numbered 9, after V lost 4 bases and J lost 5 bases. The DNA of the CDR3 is TGTGCCAGCAGCACCCGACAGGGATCGAACAATGAGCAGTTCTTC. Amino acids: CASSTRQGSNNEQFF.

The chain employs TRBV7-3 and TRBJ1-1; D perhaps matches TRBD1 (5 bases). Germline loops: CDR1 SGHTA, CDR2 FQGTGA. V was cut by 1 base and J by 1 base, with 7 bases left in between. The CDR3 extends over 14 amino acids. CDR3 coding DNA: TGTGCCAGCAGCTTAATGGGGGAGAACACTGAAGCTTTCTTT. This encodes CASSLMGENTEAFF.

The CDR3 DNA reads TGTGCCAGCAGTTTCATAGGCAGCACAGATACGCAGTATTTT. It yields the protein CASSFIGSTDTQYF. The rearrangement joins TRBV27 to TRBJ2-3; D not resolved. Germline assignment: CDR1 MNHEY and CDR2 SMNVEV (reference sequence). Trimming cost V 3 bases and J 0 bases, with 7 bases left between them. The CDR3 covers 14 residues.

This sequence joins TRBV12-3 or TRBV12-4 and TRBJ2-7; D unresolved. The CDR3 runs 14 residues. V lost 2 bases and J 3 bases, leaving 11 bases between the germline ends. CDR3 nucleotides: TGTGCCAGCAGTTTATTGGCAGCTCGCTACGAGCAGTACTTC. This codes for CASSLLAARYEQYF.

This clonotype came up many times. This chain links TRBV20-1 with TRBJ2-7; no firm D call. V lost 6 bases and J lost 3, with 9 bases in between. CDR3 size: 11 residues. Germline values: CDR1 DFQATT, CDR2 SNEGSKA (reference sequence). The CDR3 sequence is CSANDDYEQYF. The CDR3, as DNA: TGCAGTGCCAACGATGACTACGAGCAGTACTTC.

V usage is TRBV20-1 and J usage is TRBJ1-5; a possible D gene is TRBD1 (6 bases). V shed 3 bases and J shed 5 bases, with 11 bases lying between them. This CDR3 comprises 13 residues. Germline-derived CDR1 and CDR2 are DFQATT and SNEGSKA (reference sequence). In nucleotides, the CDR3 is TGCAGTGCTAGGGTACAGGGCGATCAGCCCCAGCATTTT. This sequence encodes CSARVQGDQPQHF.

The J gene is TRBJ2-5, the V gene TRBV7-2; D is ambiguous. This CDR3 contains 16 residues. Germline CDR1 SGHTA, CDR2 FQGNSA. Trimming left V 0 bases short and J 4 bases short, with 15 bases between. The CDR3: CASSLARLPTGETQYF. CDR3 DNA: TGTGCCAGCAGCTTAGCGCGTTTGCCAACGGGAGAGACCCAGTACTTC. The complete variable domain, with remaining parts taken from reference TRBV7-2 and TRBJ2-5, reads GAGVSQSPSNKVTEKGKDVELRCDPISGHTALYWYRQSLGQGLEFLIYFQGNSAPDKSGLPSDRFSAERTGGSVSTLTIQRTQQEDSAVYLCASSLARLPTGETQYFGPGTRLLVL.

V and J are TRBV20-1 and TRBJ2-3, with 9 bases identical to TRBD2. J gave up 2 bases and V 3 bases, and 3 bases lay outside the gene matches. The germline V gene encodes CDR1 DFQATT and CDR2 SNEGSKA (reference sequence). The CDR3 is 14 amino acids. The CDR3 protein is CSARRGGVTDTQYF. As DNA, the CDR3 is TGCAGTGCTAGGCGGGGGGGCGTCACAGATACGCAGTATTTT.

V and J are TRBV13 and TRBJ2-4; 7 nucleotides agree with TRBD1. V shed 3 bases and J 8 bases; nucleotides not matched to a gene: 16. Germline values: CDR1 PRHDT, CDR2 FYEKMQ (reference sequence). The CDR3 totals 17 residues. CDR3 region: CASSFRITGVISDIQYF. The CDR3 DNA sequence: TGTGCCAGCAGCTTTAGAATTACAGGGGTCATATCCGACATTCAGTACTTC.